The 7 T cell receptor beta chains below were found in one sample sequenced in a study of regulatory T cells in long-lasting Graves disease. Arm-PCR of CDR3 regions and iRepertoire HTBI primers were the basis on which TCR beta libraries were built. TCRdb fed the multiplex PCR reads into MiXCR, producing one record per CDR3 protein. Among roughly 500,000 distinct CDR3 sequences listed, less than 15% were seen once. Time point noted: newly diagnosed GD, antithyroid drugs for less than 3 months. With RNA extracted from PBMCs as input, the TCR library was made. This sample also appeared in a second study, on T cells in Graves' hyperthyroidism and ophthalmopathy.

Source: peripheral blood mononuclear cells (PBMCs), taken at new diagnosis, from a patient treated with antithyroid drugs. These receptor sequences come from a young man with Graves disease.

The genes are TRBV9 and TRBJ1-5, with D tentatively TRBD1 (6 bases). V shed 1 base and J shed 1 base, with 9 bases lying between them. This CDR3 has 15 residues. Germline loops: CDR1 SGDLS, CDR2 YYNGEE. The DNA of the CDR3 is TGTGCCAGCAGCGTATCAGGGGAGAGCAATCAGCCCCAGCATTTT. Amino acid sequence: CASSVSGESNQPQHF.

Concerning this clonotype: Only one base separates this from a far larger clonotype, so it likely reflects a read error. The V and J genes are TRBV7-3 and TRBJ2-6; no firm D call. This CDR3 is built from 14 residues. Germline assignment: CDR1 SGHTA and CDR2 FQGTGA. In nucleotides, the CDR3 is TGTGCCAACAGCTTATCACAGGGGGCCAACGTCCTGACTTTC. Translated, it gives CANSLSQGANVLTF.

Details on this clonotype: A junction boundary mismatches the germline segment, possibly from a read error. This chain joins TRBV5-4 and TRBJ1-3; no definite D call. Germline CDR1 and CDR2: SGHNT and YYREEE (reference sequence). The CDR3 contains 14 residues. CDR3 in amino acids: CASSNSSGGNTIHF. The CDR3 DNA follows: TGTGCCAGCAGCAACAGCTCCGGTGGAAACACCATACATTTT.

The chain couples TRBV27 to TRBJ2-1; 11 bases align to TRBD1. The V segment lost 5 bases and the J segment 8 bases; nucleotides outside the gene matches: 5. This CDR3 spans 14 amino acids. Germline CDR1 reads MNHEY; CDR2 reads SMNVEV (reference sequence). CDR3 sequence (DNA): TGTGCCAGCAGTCCCGGACAGGGGGCGTATGAGCAGTTCTTC. Translating it yields CASSPGQGAYEQFF.

The chain joins TRBV24-1 to TRBJ1-2, with 7 bases matching TRBD1. This CDR3 is built from 14 residues. J lost 10 bases, V lost 4 bases, and 11 bases had no gene match. Germline V gene data show CDR1 as KGHDR and CDR2 as SFDVKD. The CDR3 sequence: CATSEGEGAQPYTF. The DNA of the CDR3 is TGTGCCACCAGTGAGGGGGAGGGGGCGCAGCCCTACACCTTC.

This clonotype showed up many times. J is TRBJ2-7 and V is TRBV5-1; a weak D match, TRBD2 (5 bases). Trimming pared 0 bases from V and 5 bases from J, leaving 15 bases between. Germline CDR1 is SGHRS and CDR2 is YFSETQ. The CDR3 runs to 15 residues. The CDR3 region has the DNA TGCGCCAGCAGCTTGGAGCAGGCGGGTCCCCACGAGCAGTACTTC. It translates to CASSLEQAGPHEQYF. Together with reference TRBV5-1 and TRBJ2-7, the CDR3 gives the full variable domain: KAGVTQTPRYLIKTRGQQVTLSCSPISGHRSVSWYQQTPGQGLQFLFEYFSETQRNKGNFPGRFSGRQFSNSRSEMNVSTLELGDSALYLCASSLEQAGPHEQYFGPGTRLTVT.

This clonotype was observed many times. The junction departs from germline at one end; a sequencing error may be responsible. This chain uses TRBV5-1 with TRBJ1-1; TRBD1 matches 7 bases. Germline-derived CDR1 and CDR2 are SGHRS and YFSETQ. This CDR3 is 14 amino acids long. CDR3: CASSQGTANTEAFF. The CDR3 DNA reads TGTGCCAGCAGCCAAGGGACAGCGAACACTGAAGCTTTCTTT.